These 8 T cell receptor beta chains originate from one sample sequenced in a study of cytomegalovirus exposure and HLA in healthy donors. 13 Jbeta primers and 60 Vbeta primers were used for the PCR. Assay used: immunoSEQ multiplex PCR; TCRdb lists only in-frame clones, some missing. The table records 150,000 to 250,000 clones, approximately 85% of them present only once. The material sequenced was PBMCs. The receptors derive from a woman between 45 and 60 years old in good health and CMV-seronegative.

This chain links TRBV6-5 with TRBJ1-2, with a possible D match to TRBD1 (6 bases). The V gene's germline CDR1 is MNHEY and CDR2 SVGAGI. With 7 bases removed from V and 2 bases from J, the gap between germline ends came to 17 bases. The length of the CDR3 is 15 residues. CDR3 in amino acids: CASIPRGGLNYGYTF. The CDR3 DNA is TGTGCCAGCATCCCGCGCGGGGGCCTAAACTATGGCTACACCTTC.

The chain links TRBV9 to TRBJ2-3; 13 positions agree with TRBD2. Germline V lookup: CDR1 SGDLS, CDR2 YYNGEE. The CDR3 is 16 residues long. Trimming removed 1 base from V and 8 bases from J; junction bases left unmatched: 7. The CDR3 DNA follows: TGTGCCAGCAGCGTAACTAGCGGGAGGGCCGTGGGTACGCAGTATTTT. Its protein is CASSVTSGRAVGTQYF.

This clone showed up just once. The chain couples TRBV7-3 to TRBJ2-1; no clear D gene. Germline V gene data show CDR1 as SGHTA and CDR2 as FQGTGA. Trimming shortened V by 1 base and J by 4 bases, and 5 bases separated the two germline ends. CDR3 length: 13 residues. The CDR3 DNA follows: TGTGCCAGCAGCTTAAGGGCGTACAATGAGCAGTTCTTC. Encoded protein: CASSLRAYNEQFF.

The rearrangement joins TRBV11-2 to TRBJ2-2; 8 bases are shared with TRBD2. There are 15 residues in the CDR3. The V segment lost 5 bases and the J segment 2 bases; nucleotides outside the gene matches: 4. Germline loops: CDR1 SGHAT, CDR2 FQNNGV. In nucleotides, the CDR3 is TGTGCCAGCAGCCGGGGACTAGTAAACACCGGGGAGCTGTTTTTT. This encodes CASSRGLVNTGELFF.

This clone has just a few counts. The chain joins TRBV28 to TRBJ2-1; no clear D gene. The CDR3 is 12 residues long. Trimming stripped 1 base from V and 6 bases from J, with 4 bases between. Germline V lookup: CDR1 MDHEN, CDR2 SYDVKM. CDR3 coding DNA: TGTGCCAGCAGTTTATCAGTCAATGAGCAGTTCTTC. This codes for CASSLSVNEQFF.

The chain couples TRBV7-2 to TRBJ2-2; D perhaps matches TRBD2 (6 bases). Per the germline V gene, CDR1 is SGHTA and CDR2 is FQGNSA. The germline V and J ends were trimmed by 3 bases and 1 base, with 9 bases remaining between them. The CDR3 runs to 15 residues. CDR3 region: CASSLDYLNTGELFF. CDR3 bases: TGTGCCAGCAGCTTGGACTACTTGAACACCGGGGAGCTGTTTTTT.

The rearrangement links TRBV29-1 to TRBJ1-1; 9 nucleotides line up with TRBD1. The germline V gene encodes CDR1 SQVTM and CDR2 ANQGSEA. CDR3 length equals 12 residues. Trimming took 6 bases from V and 4 from J; bases not matched to a gene: 3. Written as DNA, the CDR3 is TGCAGCGTCGACAGGGGGGGCACTGAAGCTTTCTTT. Translation: CSVDRGGTEAFF. Using reference TRBV29-1 and TRBJ1-1 for the parts outside the CDR3, the full variable domain is SAVISQKPSRDICQRGTSLTIQCQVDSQVTMMFWYRQQPGQSLTLIATANQGSEATYESGFVIDKFPISRPNLTFSTLTVSNMSPEDSSIYLCSVDRGGTEAFFGQGTRLTVV.

The chain couples TRBV25-1 to TRBJ2-1; 9 bases map to TRBD2. The V gene's germline CDR1 is MGHDK and CDR2 SYGVNS. V shed 1 base and J 0 bases; nucleotides not matched to a gene: 1. The CDR3 runs to 16 residues. The CDR3 coding sequence is TGTGCCAGCAGTGAATTTAGCGGGAGCTCCTACAATGAGCAGTTCTTC. It encodes CASSEFSGSSYNEQFF.